Reported below is one TCR beta chain. What was amplified from RNA transcripts were TCR beta CDR3 regions. The primer set for the first-round RT-PCR of the TCR CDR3 was HTBI. In TCRdb, the multiplex PCR reads were re-called with MiXCR into one record per CDR3 protein. The sample includes 550,000 to 800,000 distinct CDR3 sequences, approximately 15% of them seen just once. Per the germline V gene, CDR1 is SGHRS and CDR2 is YFSETQ. This CDR3 comprises 15 residues. The V end lost 4 bases, the J end lost 3 bases, and 13 bases lay between the germline ends. This entry comes from a study of T cells in Graves' hyperthyroidism and ophthalmopathy. Whole-study context: Specimen type is peripheral blood, collected at initial diagnosis prior to any treatment.

Patients showing uncontrolled infection, other autoimmune disease, pregnancy or lactation were ineligible. The TCR sequence derives from a man in his fifties or sixties with Graves' hyperthyroidism. The chain carries TRBV5-1 and TRBJ2-2; D is ambiguous. The sequencing input was blood. CDR3 DNA sequence: TGCGCCAGCAGCGCCGGTGGCCTACACACCGGGGAGCTGTTTTTT. Its translation is CASSAGGLHTGELFF.